A selection of T cell receptor beta chains follows, all from one sample in a study of control samples from healthy donors and cancer patients. Method: immunoSEQ multiplex PCR; TCRdb's copy keeps in-frame clones and lacks some. The table shows roughly 200,000 clones, with roughly nine tenths occurring only once. Specimen: blood. The receptors were sampled from a man between 25 and 39 years old in good health. The CDR3 runs from the conserved cysteine through the conserved F or W. A D gene is named only where the DNA matches it firmly. Rows give clone size only sometimes, using once, few, many, or a class for an expanded clone.

J gene,clone size,V gene,D gene,CDR3 DNA,CDR3 protein
TRBJ2-3,.,TRBV30,TRBD2,TGTGCCTGGAGTGACTGGGGCGGGGGAGGAGATACGCAGTATTTT,CAWSDWGGGGDTQYF
TRBJ1-4,.,TRBV27,TRBD1,TGTGCCAGCAGCCTCTTACAGGGGTCTAATGAAAAACTGTTTTTT,CASSLLQGSNEKLFF
TRBJ1-1,few,TRBV11-2,.,TGTGCCAGCAGCACCCTGGGGACTGAAGCTTTCTTT,CASSTLGTEAFF
TRBJ2-2,.,TRBV6-5,.,TGTGCCAGCAGAACTTTCCTCACCGGGGAGCTGTTTTTT,CASRTFLTGELFF
TRBJ2-7,.,TRBV29-1,.,TGCAGCGTCGCTCCCGAGCGCGGCTACTACGAGCAGTACTTC,CSVAPERGYYEQYF
TRBJ1-1,once,TRBV28,.,TGTGCCAGCAGTTACCATAGGGGGATGAACACTGAAGCTTTCTTT,CASSYHRGMNTEAFF
TRBJ1-6,.,TRBV25-1,.,TGTGCCAGCAGTGTTGGGGTCTCTAATTCACCCCTCCACTTT,CASSVGVSNSPLHF
TRBJ2-1,.,TRBV2,.,TGTGCCAGCAGTGTCTTGGGTAGCTACAATGAGCAGTTCTTC,CASSVLGSYNEQFF
TRBJ1-1,.,TRBV10-1,TRBD1,TGCGCCAGCAGTAAGCGACAGGGGATTGAAGCTTTCTTT,CASSKRQGIEAFF
TRBJ2-3,.,TRBV6-6,TRBD2,TGTGCCAGCAGTCGTTGGGACGGCGGGGGGGCCGGCACAGATACGCAGTATTTT,CASSRWDGGGAGTDTQYF
TRBJ1-2,.,TRBV19,.,TGTGCCAGTAGTGAGAGACAGGTATCCTATGGCTACACCTTC,CASSERQVSYGYTF
TRBJ1-2,.,TRBV29-1,TRBD1,TGCAGCGTTTCCTCGGACAGGGGTTACCGTGGCTACACCTTC,CSVSSDRGYRGYTF
TRBJ1-1,.,TRBV6-6,.,TGTGCCAGCAGTCCAGTGGGCACTGAAGCTTTCTTT,CASSPVGTEAFF
TRBJ2-7,.,TRBV11-2,TRBD2,TGTGCCAGCAGCCGCAGGACTAGCGGGGACTACGAGCAGTACTTC,CASSRRTSGDYEQYF
TRBJ1-2,.,TRBV2,.,TGTGCCAGCCTCCGGGGGCACAGCTCTAACTATGGCTACACCTTC,CASLRGHSSNYGYTF
TRBJ1-2,.,TRBV3-1/TRBV3-2,TRBD1,TGTGCCAGCACCTTCCAAGACAGGGTTGGCTATGGCTACACCTTC,CASTFQDRVGYGYTF